A single sample gave rise to the 30 T cell receptor beta chains below, sequenced in a study of T-cell memory formation after mild COVID-19. One entry per CDR3 protein results from TCRdb running MiXCR on the 5' RACE reads. The sample has 550,000 to 600,000 distinct CDR3 sequences, roughly 21% seen once. The sample consisted of PBMCs or a T cell subset sorted from them (not recorded which). These receptors were collected from an adult woman who had mild COVID-19 (a few samples of this study predate the infection). Cell type and time point are not known.

This clonotype was seen more than once but under ten times. The V gene is TRBV10-3, the J gene TRBJ1-5; the D is unclear. Deletions cut 7 bases from V and 1 base from J, with 14 bases between. Germline V CDR1 and CDR2: ENHRY, SYGVKD. This CDR3 is built from 15 residues. The CDR3 is CAIKDGKWSNQPQHF. CDR3 nucleotides: TGTGCCATCAAGGATGGGAAATGGAGCAATCAGCCCCAGCATTTT.

This chain uses TRBV5-1 with TRBJ1-1, with 8 nucleotides matching TRBD1. Germline CDR1 is SGHRS and CDR2 is YFSETQ. The CDR3 extends over 15 amino acids. V shed 0 bases and J 7 bases; nucleotides not matched to a gene: 8. The CDR3 DNA follows: TGCGCCAGCAGCTTGGACCCAGGGGGCGTTAGTGAAGCTTTCTTT. Protein product: CASSLDPGGVSEAFF.

V gene TRBV5-5 combines with J gene TRBJ2-1, with 9 positions matching TRBD2. Unmatched junction bases numbered 6, after V lost 4 bases and J lost 1 base. The length of the CDR3 is 16 residues. CDR1 and CDR2 (germline): SGHKS, YYEKEE (reference sequence). CDR3 nucleotide sequence: TGTGCCAGCAGCCGAATAGCGGGGGAGTCCTACAATGAGCAGTTCTTC. This sequence encodes CASSRIAGESYNEQFF.

This clonotype was seen repeatedly, ten times or more. The chain joins TRBV11-2 to TRBJ2-1; 14 bases are shared with TRBD2. J was trimmed by 10 bases and V by 5 bases; bases with no gene match: 4. Germline CDR1 and CDR2: SGHAT and FQNNGV. The CDR3 length is 14 residues. DNA for the CDR3: TGTGCCAGCAGCCTAAGACTAGCGGGAGGGGAGCAGTTCTTC. Protein: CASSLRLAGGEQFF.

This clonotype showed up just a few times. This sequence joins TRBV4-3 and TRBJ2-7; possibly TRBD2 for D (5 bases). Germline-derived CDR1 and CDR2 are LGHNA and YSLEER. This CDR3 comprises 15 residues. V dropped 0 bases and J dropped 4 bases, with 13 bases sitting between them. The CDR3 DNA reads as TGCGCCAGCAGCCAAGAGGTGGGCGGAGGATACGAGCAGTACTTC. It specifies CASSQEVGGGYEQYF.

A few counts support this clonotype. The J gene is TRBJ2-1, the V gene TRBV30; no reliable D call. V lost 0 bases, J lost 5 bases, and 8 bases lay in between. From germline, CDR1 is GTSNPN and CDR2 SVGIG (reference sequence). The CDR3 runs to 13 residues. The CDR3 sequence: CAWSVVGNNEQFF. Here the CDR3 DNA reads TGTGCCTGGAGTGTGGTGGGAAACAATGAGCAGTTCTTC.

This sequence joins TRBV24-1 and TRBJ2-5; a weak D match, TRBD1 (6 bases). V lost 4 bases to trimming and J lost 3 bases, with 11 bases between them. Germline V gene data show CDR1 as KGHDR and CDR2 as SFDVKD. The CDR3 totals 14 residues. As DNA, the CDR3 is TGTGCCACCAGTGACCGGACAGTAAAAGAGACCCAGTACTTC. It encodes CATSDRTVKETQYF.

This chain uses TRBV2 with TRBJ1-5; perhaps TRBD1 as D (6 bases). The CDR3 loop spans 13 amino acids. CDR1 SNHLY and CDR2 FYNNEI come from the germline V gene. Trimming took 7 bases from V and 6 from J, leaving 13 bases between them. CDR3 in DNA: TGTGCCAGCATCCTACAGGGAGGTCAGCCCCAGCATTTT. Protein product: CASILQGGQPQHF.

This clonotype occurred a few times. This rearrangement joins TRBV7-2 to TRBJ1-5, with D unresolved. Trimming shortened V by 6 bases and J by 1 base, and 13 bases separated the two germline ends. This CDR3 is built from 15 residues. Germline V gives CDR1 SGHTA, CDR2 FQGNSA. As DNA, the CDR3 is TGTGCCAGCAGTACTGACTCCGACAGCAATCAGCCCCAGCATTTT. It codes for CASSTDSDSNQPQHF.

This sequence joins TRBV27 and TRBJ2-7; D ambiguous. V was shortened by 6 bases and J by 5 bases, with 23 bases between the two germline ends. Germline CDR1 MNHEY, CDR2 SMNVEV (reference sequence). This CDR3 has 16 amino acids. The CDR3 DNA is TGTGCCAGCAGCCCTATCCCGAAAACACCCGGCGACGAGCAGTACTTC. Encoded protein: CASSPIPKTPGDEQYF.

The sample holds a few counts of this clonotype. The V and J genes are TRBV4-3 and TRBJ2-3; D is unresolved. This CDR3 is built from 13 residues. The V and J ends lost 2 bases and 5 bases respectively, with 8 bases between them. The germline gives CDR1 LGHNA, CDR2 YSLEER. CDR3 nucleotide sequence: TGCGCCAGCAGCCAACCCGGAGAAGATACGCAGTATTTT. Translation gives CASSQPGEDTQYF.

This clonotype has just a few counts. This sequence joins TRBV7-3 and TRBJ2-1; 8 nucleotides line up with TRBD2. The CDR3 spans 15 residues. With V trimmed by 2 bases and J by 3 bases, 3 bases remained unmatched. From germline, CDR1 is SGHTA and CDR2 FQGTGA. The CDR3 sequence is CASSLWSGSYNEQFF. The CDR3 DNA reads TGTGCCAGCAGCTTATGGAGCGGGAGCTACAATGAGCAGTTCTTC.

There are many counts of this clonotype. The V gene is TRBV7-2, the J gene TRBJ1-4; D gene uncertain. The V gene lost 1 base and the J gene lost 7 bases, with 10 bases spanning the gap. The length of the CDR3 is 14 residues. CDR1 and CDR2 from the germline V gene are SGHTA and FQGNSA. CDR3 sequence: CASSLDGRPEKLFF. The CDR3 DNA follows: TGTGCCAGCAGCTTAGACGGGAGGCCTGAAAAACTGTTTTTT. Together with reference TRBV7-2 and TRBJ1-4, the CDR3 gives the full variable domain: GAGVSQSPSNKVTEKGKDVELRCDPISGHTALYWYRQSLGQGLEFLIYFQGNSAPDKSGLPSDRFSAERTGGSVSTLTIQRTQQEDSAVYLCASSLDGRPEKLFFGSGTQLSVL.

This clonotype was seen only a few times. V usage is TRBV12-3 or TRBV12-4 and J usage is TRBJ1-5; 12 nucleotides line up with TRBD1. The CDR3 spans 18 residues. Trimming removed 6 bases from V and 1 base from J; junction bases left unmatched: 10. Here the CDR3 reads CASRPGTGGLLSNQPQHF. The CDR3 coding sequence is TGTGCCAGCAGGCCCGGGACAGGGGGCCTCCTCAGCAATCAGCCCCAGCATTTT.

The chain combines TRBV21-1 with TRBJ2-7; TRBD2 was called by the table and not checked on the DNA. TRBV21-1 is a pseudogene segment. This CDR3 contains 18 residues. This CDR3 is CASSKEGSGRANTHEQYF. DNA for the CDR3: TGTGCCAGCAGCAAAGAAGGTAGCGGGAGGGCCAATACCCACGAGCAGTACTTC.

The V and J genes are TRBV10-3 and TRBJ1-2, with a possible D match to TRBD1 (6 bases). This CDR3 comprises 13 residues. Germline V gene data show CDR1 as ENHRY and CDR2 as SYGVKD. Trimming left V 2 bases short and J 8 bases short, with 12 bases between. CDR3 residues: CAISEGQGIGYTF. In nucleotides, the CDR3 is TGTGCCATCAGTGAGGGCCAGGGGATCGGCTACACCTTC.

J is TRBJ1-2 and V is TRBV25-1, with a possible D match to TRBD1 (5 bases). In germline, CDR1 is MGHDK, CDR2 SYGVNS. V gave up 7 bases and J gave up 1 base, with 16 bases separating them. The CDR3 is 15 residues long. The CDR3 nucleotides read TGTGCCAGCATCAGCGGGACGGATCATAACTATGGCTACACCTTC. This sequence encodes CASISGTDHNYGYTF.

This clonotype has a handful of counts. J is TRBJ2-7 and V is TRBV21-1. TRBV21-1 is labeled a pseudogene. This CDR3 is built from 14 residues. The CDR3 loop is CASSKALIGHEQYF. CDR3 nucleotides: TGTGCCAGCAGCAAAGCGCTTATAGGCCACGAGCAGTACTTC.

The V gene is TRBV12-3 or TRBV12-4, the J gene TRBJ2-5; 14 bases are a match to TRBD2. The V segment lost 4 bases and the J segment 3 bases; nucleotides outside the gene matches: 10. The CDR3 runs to 18 residues. This CDR3 is CASSSGLAGGGGEETQYF. The CDR3 DNA sequence: TGTGCCAGCAGTTCCGGACTAGCGGGAGGCGGAGGGGAAGAGACCCAGTACTTC.

The chain recombines TRBV27 with TRBJ2-3, with 11 bases aligning to TRBD1. Germline CDR1 and CDR2: MNHEY and SMNVEV (reference sequence). V trimming: 5 bases; J trimming: 6 bases; junction bases outside the gene matches: 4. There are 14 residues in the CDR3. The CDR3 loop reads CASSHGQGADTQYF. The CDR3 DNA reads as TGTGCCAGCAGTCATGGACAGGGGGCGGATACGCAGTATTTT.

This clonotype was seen ten or more times. V gene TRBV2 combines with J gene TRBJ1-1, with 8 bases fitting TRBD1. Per the germline V gene, CDR1 is SNHLY and CDR2 is FYNNEI. CDR3 length: 13 residues. V shed 6 bases and J 2 bases; nucleotides not matched to a gene: 2. The DNA for the CDR3 is TGTGCCAGCAGAGGACAGGGAAACACTGAAGCTTTCTTT. It specifies CASRGQGNTEAFF.

This rearrangement joins TRBV27 to TRBJ1-3; D gene uncertain. CDR1 MNHEY and CDR2 SMNVEV come from the germline V gene (reference sequence). Trimming cost V 1 base and J 3 bases, with 10 bases left between them. The CDR3 consists of 15 residues. The CDR3: CASSLLGYDGNTIYF. The CDR3 nucleotides are TGTGCCAGCAGTTTATTAGGGTATGATGGAAACACCATATATTTT.

There are a few counts of this clonotype. V is TRBV2 and J is TRBJ2-3, with D perhaps TRBD2 (5 bases). The CDR3 runs to 17 residues. Germline V gene sequence: CDR1 SNHLY, CDR2 FYNNEI. Trimming removed 2 bases at V and 3 bases at J, with 18 bases between. The DNA for the CDR3 is TGTGCCAGCAGTGAAAACTCGGCAGGAGGACCTACAGATACGCAGTATTTT. This codes for CASSENSAGGPTDTQYF.

J is TRBJ1-5 and V is TRBV6-5, with 9 bases aligning to TRBD1. Germline V lookup: CDR1 MNHEY, CDR2 SVGAGI. The J segment lost 4 bases and the V segment lost 8 bases, leaving 6 bases of the junction unmatched. There are 14 residues in the CDR3. The CDR3 reads CASGQGLRNQPQHF. CDR3 DNA sequence: TGTGCCAGCGGACAGGGGCTCCGAAATCAGCCCCAGCATTTT.

CDR3 DNA: TGTGCCAGTGGCCCCCTACCCGGGGAGCTGTTTTTT. Translation: CASGPLPGELFF. The chain couples TRBV6-2 or TRBV6-3 to TRBJ2-2; D is unclear. CDR3 size: 12 residues. Germline assignment: CDR1 MNHEY and CDR2 SVGEGT. Trimming shortened V by 9 bases and J by 6 bases, and 11 bases separated the two germline ends.

This clonotype occurred a few times. The chain is built from TRBV4-2 and TRBJ2-2; 8 bases are shared with TRBD2. CDR1 is LGHNA and CDR2 is YNFKEQ in the germline V gene. Trimming at V came to 0 bases and at J to 4 bases, leaving 7 bases not matched to a gene. The CDR3 length is 17 residues. The CDR3 sequence: CASSQDVAGGATGELFF. CDR3 sequence (DNA): TGTGCCAGCAGCCAAGACGTTGCGGGGGGAGCCACCGGGGAGCTGTTTTTT.

The V call is TRBV9, the J call TRBJ2-3; no reliable D call. The germline V and J ends were trimmed by 0 bases and 3 bases, with 17 bases remaining between them. The CDR3 is 17 residues long. Germline CDR1 reads SGDLS; CDR2 reads YYNGEE. The CDR3 bases are TGTGCCAGCAGCGTAGGCGGCACCCCAGTCCCGACAGATACGCAGTATTTT. It is translated as CASSVGGTPVPTDTQYF.

V usage is TRBV12-3 or TRBV12-4 and J usage is TRBJ1-1; possibly TRBD1 for D (6 bases). Deletions cut 6 bases from V and 1 base from J, with 9 bases between. The CDR3 is made up of 13 amino acids. The CDR3 region has the DNA TGTGCCAGCAGGAAGGGGGGGAACACTGAAGCTTTCTTT. It yields the protein CASRKGGNTEAFF.

The table lists this clonotype with a few counts. The chain carries TRBV4-1 and TRBJ2-3; D might be TRBD2 (6 bases). This CDR3 comprises 16 residues. The germline CDR1 and CDR2 sequences are MGHRA and YSYEKL. V dropped 0 bases and J dropped 2 bases, with 12 bases sitting between them. CDR3 sequence reads: CASSQDGGPTTDTQYF. In DNA, the CDR3 is TGCGCCAGCAGCCAAGACGGAGGGCCTACCACAGATACGCAGTATTTT.

This clonotype has just a few counts. The rearrangement links TRBV12-3 or TRBV12-4 to TRBJ1-5, with D possibly TRBD1 on 5 matching bases. The CDR3 is 12 residues long. Trimming took 6 bases from V and 9 from J, leaving 12 bases between them. For the CDR3, the DNA is TGTGCCAGCAGCCGGGGGTCGCGGCCCCAGCATTTT. Encoded protein: CASSRGSRPQHF.